This TCR beta chain stems from a study of esophageal squamous cell carcinoma under preoperative chemotherapy. Germline CDR1 reads MNHNS; CDR2 reads SASEGT. CDR3 length: 11 residues. Trimming cost V 7 bases and J 5 bases, with 8 bases left between them. The sample's time point: before preoperative PTX-NDP chemotherapy. A single record per CDR3 protein comes from TCRdb applying MiXCR to the PCR reads. The sample has about 15,000 distinct CDR3 sequences, 60% seen once; the top ten hold over 40%. The gene calls are TRBV6-1 and TRBJ1-1, with a possible D match to TRBD1 (5 bases). The sequence came from a human donor with esophageal squamous cell carcinoma. The donor label of this sample is uncertain. This specimen was taken from a patient given preoperative chemotherapy. The chain's CDR3 is CASTPGTEAFF. The CDR3 DNA is TGTGCCAGCACTCCAGGGACTGAAGCTTTCTTT.